This T cell receptor (beta chain) was recovered during a study of cytomegalovirus exposure and HLA in healthy donors. About the study: Drawn from HLA-typed donors, approximately 86 million unique TCRs were held in an early data release.

Study-level findings and limits: Rates of TCR association differed by HLA locus in a later analysis, with DRB1 highest and HLA-C lowest. In a later analysis, parvovirus B19, influenza, CMV and Epstein-Barr virus appeared linked to several top co-occurrence clusters.

This PCR relied on a set of 60 Vbeta primers and 13 Jbeta primers. TCRdb's copy holds only in-frame clones and misses some; the assay was immunoSEQ multiplex PCR. The data contain around 150,000 clones, approximately 72% of them singletons. A remark on this clone: What it recognizes is unknown.

The germline CDR1 and CDR2 sequences are SGHDT and YYEEEE. V trimming: 2 bases; J trimming: 4 bases; junction bases outside the gene matches: 4. CDR3 length equals 16 residues. The source material was PBMCs. This sequence joins TRBV5-6 and TRBJ2-2; 11 bases are shared with TRBD2. The sequence derives from a woman between 55 and 75 years old in good health and CMV-seronegative. The CDR3 DNA is TGTGCCAGCAGCTTCAAACTAGCGGGGGCCACCGGGGAGCTGTTTTTT. It specifies CASSFKLAGATGELFF.